This T cell receptor beta chain derives from a study of T cell responses to AZD1222 COVID-19 vaccine. The overall study: Second-dose recipients at about 4 or about 12 weeks were treated as one pooled group. Study results and limitations: It should be noted that donors were predominantly white British and more often female, and clonal diversity was possibly underestimated.

Libraries were prepared by immunoSEQ multiplex PCR; TCRdb keeps only in-frame clonotypes and omits some of them. The repertoire holds roughly 180,000 clones, with 85% to 95% as singletons. Comments on this clone: The antigen is unknown.

The starting material was peripheral blood, obtained on day 0 of AZD1222 vaccination. The receptor was derived from an adult in good health.

CDR3 residues: CASSLAGGKGNYEQYF. The CDR3 bases are TGTGCCAGCAGCTTGGCCGGAGGAAAAGGGAACTACGAGCAGTACTTC. The chain uses TRBV5-4 and TRBJ2-7; D is perhaps TRBD2 (5 bases). CDR1 is SGHNT and CDR2 is YYREEE in the germline V gene (reference sequence). Trimming left V 0 bases short and J 3 bases short, with 16 bases between. This CDR3 has 16 residues.